A single sample gave rise to the 17 T cell receptor beta chains below, sequenced in a study of control samples from healthy donors and cancer patients. Here immunoSEQ multiplex PCR was the method, and the copy in TCRdb shows in-frame clones only, minus some. The sample has about 110,000 clones, just under 85% seen once; the top ten hold under 8.5%. Sequences were obtained from blood. The receptor set was obtained from a man between 18 and 35 years old in good health.

The chain carries TRBV19 and TRBJ2-5; TRBD1 matches at 7 bases. The length of the CDR3 is 12 residues. Trimming removed 9 bases from V and 3 bases from J; junction bases left unmatched: 4. The germline CDR1 and CDR2 sequences are LNHDA and SQIVND (reference sequence). CDR3 loop: CASARGKETQYF. In nucleotides, the CDR3 is TGTGCCAGCGCCAGGGGGAAAGAGACCCAGTACTTC.

V gene TRBV7-9 combines with J gene TRBJ2-3; D not resolved. This CDR3 contains 17 residues. Germline CDR1 reads SEHNR; CDR2 reads FQNEAQ (reference sequence). The ends were cut back, 2 bases at V and 2 bases at J, with 17 bases in the middle. For the CDR3, the DNA is TGTGCCAGCAGCTTAACGAAGGCTAGACCCGACACAGATACGCAGTATTTT. Translation gives CASSLTKARPDTDTQYF. Based on the CDR3 plus reference TRBV7-9 and TRBJ2-3, the full variable domain is DTGVSQNPRHKITKRGQNVTFRCDPISEHNRLYWYRQTLGQGPEFLTYFQNEAQLEKSRLLSDRFSAERPKGSFSTLEIQRTEQGDSAMYLCASSLTKARPDTDTQYFGPGTRLTVL.

The genes are TRBV10-3 and TRBJ1-1; D may be TRBD1 (5 bases). CDR1 and CDR2 (germline): ENHRY, SYGVKD. Deletions cut 10 bases from V and 10 bases from J, with 13 bases between. The CDR3 is made up of 10 amino acids. CDR3 in DNA: TGTGCCACCCCCCTCAGGGTAGCTTTCTTT. Its protein is CATPLRVAFF.

V and J are TRBV7-8 and TRBJ1-5, with a weak D call TRBD1 (6 bases). Trimming removed 5 bases from V and 0 bases from J, with 17 bases in between. The germline V gene has CDR1 SGHVS and CDR2 FQNEAQ. CDR3 size: 17 residues. The CDR3, as DNA: TGTGCCAGCAGCCACGGACGCGACAGGTTTAGCAATCAGCCCCAGCATTTT. Its translation: CASSHGRDRFSNQPQHF.

The chain recombines TRBV25-1 with TRBJ1-4, with D hard to call. Germline V gene lookup returns CDR1 MGHDK and CDR2 SYGVNS. The CDR3 covers 15 residues. The V end was cut by 2 bases, the J end by 8 bases, with 15 bases between. In DNA, the CDR3 is TGTGCCAGCAGTGAAGAGAGAGGAATCGGGGAAAAACTGTTTTTT. It encodes CASSEERGIGEKLFF.

The CDR3 loop is CASSLGPGAFF. The DNA of the CDR3 is TGTGCCAGCAGCTTAGGACCTGGGGCTTTCTTT. The chain couples TRBV11-2 to TRBJ1-1, with no clear D. The CDR3 runs to 11 residues. Trimming removed 1 base from V and 11 bases from J, with 8 bases in between. The V gene's germline CDR1 is SGHAT and CDR2 FQNNGV.

This chain links TRBV5-6 with TRBJ1-1; TRBD1 is a possible D gene (5 bases). Per the germline V gene, CDR1 is SGHDT and CDR2 is YYEEEE. The V end lost 4 bases, the J end lost 4 bases, and 17 bases lay between the germline ends. The CDR3 runs 15 residues. CDR3 sequence: CASSKGTFGVTEAFF. DNA of the CDR3: TGTGCCAGCAGCAAAGGGACCTTTGGGGTCACTGAAGCTTTCTTT.

V and J are TRBV29-1 and TRBJ1-5, with 12 bases lining up with TRBD1. Trimming took 4 bases from V and 0 from J; bases not matched to a gene: 7. Per the germline V gene, CDR1 is SQVTM and CDR2 is ANQGSEA. This CDR3 has 17 amino acids. The CDR3 sequence is CSVAGTGGLLSNQPQHF. The CDR3 DNA reads TGCAGCGTTGCGGGGACAGGGGGCCTTCTTAGCAATCAGCCCCAGCATTTT.

This chain's CDR3 is CASSLGRLSSGANVLTF. DNA of the CDR3: TGTGCCAGCAGTTTGGGCAGGTTATCCTCTGGGGCCAACGTCCTGACTTTC. The V gene is TRBV27, the J gene TRBJ2-6, with D uncertain. The CDR3 is 17 amino acids. CDR1 MNHEY and CDR2 SMNVEV come from the germline V gene (reference sequence). Trimming left V 3 bases short and J 0 bases short, with 12 bases between.

The chain joins TRBV5-5 to TRBJ2-1, with a weak D call TRBD2 (5 bases). V lost 4 bases and J lost 0, with 14 bases in between. The germline V gene encodes CDR1 SGHKS and CDR2 YYEKEE (reference sequence). The CDR3 sequence is 16 residues long. CDR3 residues: CASSDRRRSSYNEQFF. The CDR3 bases are TGTGCCAGCAGCGATAGACGGAGGAGCTCCTACAATGAGCAGTTCTTC.

The V gene is TRBV5-4, the J gene TRBJ1-2; 7 nucleotides line up with TRBD1. Germline CDR1 SGHNT, CDR2 YYREEE (reference sequence). The CDR3 contains 16 residues. Losses at the gene ends were 4 bases for V and 4 bases for J; bases not matched to a gene: 13. The DNA for the CDR3 is TGTGCCAGCAGCCAACAGACAGGGTTTATAGGCTATGGCTACACCTTC. Amino acids: CASSQQTGFIGYGYTF.

V usage is TRBV12-3 or TRBV12-4 and J usage is TRBJ2-7; 7 nucleotides match TRBD1. The CDR3 consists of 13 residues. V was clipped by 5 bases and J by 7 bases; unmatched bases: 8. The CDR3 sequence: CASSPGQTREQYV. The CDR3 DNA reads TGTGCCAGCAGTCCGGGACAGACCAGGGAGCAGTACGTC.

The chain carries TRBV6-5 and TRBJ1-1, with TRBD1 as a possible D gene (6 bases). This CDR3 spans 16 amino acids. Germline CDR1 and CDR2: MNHEY and SVGAGI. The V end was cut by 4 bases, the J end by 6 bases, with 21 bases between. CDR3 residues: CASSLFRGRGLAEAFF. CDR3 DNA: TGTGCCAGCAGTTTATTCCGCGGCCGGGGGCTGGCTGAAGCTTTCTTT.

V gene TRBV5-6 combines with J gene TRBJ2-7; no clear D. This CDR3 has 15 residues. Trimming took off 2 bases at V and 3 bases at J, with 15 bases between the two ends. From germline, CDR1 is SGHDT and CDR2 YYEEEE. CDR3 sequence reads: CASSFGRAILYEQYV. The CDR3 nucleotides are TGTGCCAGCAGCTTTGGAAGAGCGATACTCTACGAGCAGTACGTC.

The chain recombines TRBV3-1 (or the pseudogene TRBV3-2) with TRBJ2-3, with TRBD2 matching over 7 bases. V shed 4 bases, J shed 2 bases, and the junction held 3 bases outside the gene matches. Germline-derived CDR1 and CDR2 are LGHDT and YNNKEL (reference sequence). The CDR3 consists of 14 residues. This CDR3 reads CASSLAGNTDTQYF. Here the CDR3 DNA reads TGTGCCAGCAGCCTAGCGGGCAACACAGATACGCAGTATTTT.

V is TRBV4-2 and J is TRBJ2-6; D is undetermined. V lost 3 bases to trimming and J lost 4 bases, with 13 bases between them. CDR1 and CDR2 (germline): LGHNA, YNFKEQ. CDR3 length: 16 residues. In nucleotides, the CDR3 is TGTGCCAGCAGCCATGTACAGACAACCGGGGCCAACGTCCTGACTTTC. As protein: CASSHVQTTGANVLTF.

V is TRBV4-2 and J is TRBJ2-1; the match to TRBD2 covers 7 bases. V shed 0 bases, J shed 1 base, and the junction held 0 bases outside the gene matches. The CDR3 length is 15 residues. Germline CDR1 is LGHNA and CDR2 is YNFKEQ. The CDR3 DNA sequence: TGTGCCAGCAGCCAAGAGGGGGGGTCCTACAATGAGCAGTTCTTC. Amino acids: CASSQEGGSYNEQFF.